A selection of T cell receptor beta chains follows, all from one sample in a study of blood T cell repertoires in COVID-19. Clones were sequenced by immunoSEQ multiplex PCR, and TCRdb holds only the in-frame ones, with some missing. This sample has approximately 100,000 clones; about four fifths occur once, and the top ten carry roughly a quarter. Sequencing input: peripheral blood. The source is a man in his 70s with acute or convalescent COVID-19. Both conserved end residues are part of each CDR3. Fields, in order: CDR3 protein, CDR3 DNA, V gene, clone size, J gene, D gene. A D gene is named only where the DNA matches it firmly. The size field is filled for only some rows; it gives once, few, many or a size class.

CDR3 protein: CASSGRQGGSYNEQFF
CDR3 DNA: TGTGCCAGTAGTGGGAGACAGGGAGGCTCCTACAATGAGCAGTTCTTC
V gene: TRBV19
clone size: once
J gene: TRBJ2-1
D gene: -

CDR3 protein: CASSPLDGSRHEQYF
CDR3 DNA: TGTGCCAGCAGTCCACTTGACGGGAGTCGTCACGAGCAGTACTTC
V gene: TRBV27
clone size: -
J gene: TRBJ2-7
D gene: -

CDR3 protein: CASSLARTTNEKLFF
CDR3 DNA: TGTGCCAGCAGCTTAGCGCGGACAACTAATGAAAAACTGTTTTTT
V gene: TRBV7-2
clone size: -
J gene: TRBJ1-4
D gene: -

CDR3 protein: CASSSGLASVNEQFF
CDR3 DNA: TGTGCCAGCAGCTCTGGACTAGCGTCAGTCAATGAGCAGTTCTTC
V gene: TRBV5-5
clone size: -
J gene: TRBJ2-1
D gene: TRBD2

CDR3 protein: CSVEEGRLGQETQYF
CDR3 DNA: TGCAGCGTTGAGGAGGGACGTCTGGGCCAAGAGACCCAGTACTTC
V gene: TRBV29-1
clone size: -
J gene: TRBJ2-5
D gene: -

CDR3 protein: CASSILITGNQPQHF
CDR3 DNA: TGTGCCAGTAGTATTTTGATAACGGGCAATCAGCCCCAGCATTTT
V gene: TRBV19
clone size: -
J gene: TRBJ1-5
D gene: -

CDR3 protein: CASRTPLAGVDNEQFF
CDR3 DNA: TGTGCCAGTAGGACACCTCTAGCGGGAGTTGATAATGAGCAGTTCTTC
V gene: TRBV19
clone size: -
J gene: TRBJ2-1
D gene: TRBD2

CDR3 protein: CASSRTTGDLSPLHF
CDR3 DNA: TGTGCCAGCTCACGAACTACAGGGGACCTTTCCCCCCTCCACTTT
V gene: TRBV18
clone size: -
J gene: TRBJ1-6
D gene: TRBD1

CDR3 protein: CASSQGGLQYF
CDR3 DNA: TGTGCCAGCAGCCAAGGCGGGTTACAGTACTTC
V gene: TRBV14
clone size: -
J gene: TRBJ2-7
D gene: -

CDR3 protein: CASSLKDRVSTEAFF
CDR3 DNA: TGCGCCAGCAGCCTCAAGGACAGGGTGAGCACTGAAGCTTTCTTT
V gene: TRBV4-1
clone size: -
J gene: TRBJ1-1
D gene: TRBD1

CDR3 protein: CATLPAGEYTEAFF
CDR3 DNA: TGTGCCACTCTTCCGGCTGGAGAGTACACTGAAGCTTTCTTT
V gene: TRBV19
clone size: -
J gene: TRBJ1-1
D gene: -

CDR3 protein: CASSALGARTEAFF
CDR3 DNA: TGTGCCAGCAGTGCTCTGGGGGCGCGGACTGAAGCTTTCTTT
V gene: TRBV7-3
clone size: -
J gene: TRBJ1-1
D gene: -

CDR3 protein: CASSEVSYYGYTF
CDR3 DNA: TGTGCCAGCAGTGAAGTCAGTTACTATGGCTACACCTTC
V gene: TRBV6-1
clone size: -
J gene: TRBJ1-2
D gene: -

CDR3 protein: CASSLAGDEQETQYF
CDR3 DNA: TGTGCCAGCAGCCTAGCGGGAGACGAGCAAGAGACCCAGTACTTC
V gene: TRBV3-1/TRBV3-2
clone size: -
J gene: TRBJ2-5
D gene: TRBD2

CDR3 protein: CATSGLGTGGDEQYF
CDR3 DNA: TGTGCCACCAGTGGCCTCGGGACAGGAGGAGACGAGCAGTACTTC
V gene: TRBV24-1
clone size: -
J gene: TRBJ2-7
D gene: TRBD1

CDR3 protein: CASSYGETQYF
CDR3 DNA: TGTGCCAGCAGCTACGGAGAGACCCAGTACTTC
V gene: TRBV7-2
clone size: -
J gene: TRBJ2-5
D gene: -

CDR3 protein: CASSLQGGGNQPQHF
CDR3 DNA: TGCGCCAGCAGTCTGCAGGGCGGCGGCAATCAGCCCCAGCATTTT
V gene: TRBV5-1
clone size: -
J gene: TRBJ1-5
D gene: -

CDR3 protein: CASSPGGPSGNTIYF
CDR3 DNA: TGTGCCAGCAGCCCAGGGGGCCCTTCTGGAAACACCATATATTTT
V gene: TRBV11-3
clone size: -
J gene: TRBJ1-3
D gene: TRBD1

CDR3 protein: CASSVSGTSGRAGRYNEQFF
CDR3 DNA: TGTGCCAGCAGCGTATCAGGGACTAGCGGGAGGGCCGGTCGCTACAATGAGCAGTTCTTC
V gene: TRBV9
clone size: -
J gene: TRBJ2-1
D gene: TRBD2

CDR3 protein: CASSPQMPGTGNNQPQHF
CDR3 DNA: TGTGCCAGCTCACCACAAATGCCCGGGACAGGGAACAATCAGCCCCAGCATTTT
V gene: TRBV18
clone size: -
J gene: TRBJ1-5
D gene: TRBD1

CDR3 protein: CSVGPSGSIREQYF
CDR3 DNA: TGCAGCGTTGGGCCTAGCGGGAGCATTCGGGAGCAGTACTTC
V gene: TRBV29-1
clone size: few
J gene: TRBJ2-7
D gene: TRBD2

CDR3 protein: CASLDRGGTDTQYF
CDR3 DNA: TGTGCCAGCCTGGACAGGGGGGGTACAGATACGCAGTATTTT
V gene: TRBV6-5
clone size: -
J gene: TRBJ2-3
D gene: TRBD1

CDR3 protein: CASSRDRVGQPQHF
CDR3 DNA: TGTGCCAGCAGCCGAGACAGGGTCGGGCAGCCCCAGCATTTT
V gene: TRBV16
clone size: -
J gene: TRBJ1-5
D gene: TRBD1

CDR3 protein: CASRGTGVGYTF
CDR3 DNA: TGTGCCAGCAGGGGGACAGGGGTAGGCTACACCTTC
V gene: TRBV9
clone size: -
J gene: TRBJ1-2
D gene: TRBD1

CDR3 protein: CASSLFAGGSYNEQFF
CDR3 DNA: TGCGCCAGCAGCTTGTTCGCGGGGGGTTCCTACAATGAGCAGTTCTTC
V gene: TRBV5-1
clone size: few
J gene: TRBJ2-1
D gene: TRBD2

CDR3 protein: CASSLTLRGQRYNEQFF
CDR3 DNA: TGTGCCAGCAGTTTAACCTTGCGAGGGCAAAGGTACAATGAGCAGTTCTTC
V gene: TRBV27
clone size: -
J gene: TRBJ2-1
D gene: -

CDR3 protein: CATSEAVPDTQYF
CDR3 DNA: TGTGCCACCAGTGAGGCAGTTCCAGATACGCAGTATTTT
V gene: TRBV24-1
clone size: few
J gene: TRBJ2-3
D gene: -

CDR3 protein: CASSLDLAGELFF
CDR3 DNA: TGTGCCAGCAGCTTAGACCTAGCCGGGGAGCTGTTTTTT
V gene: TRBV7-3
clone size: -
J gene: TRBJ2-2
D gene: -

CDR3 protein: CASIQTTGMGYGQYF
CDR3 DNA: TGTGCCAGCATCCAAACGACAGGGATGGGATACGGGCAGTACTTC
V gene: TRBV21-1
clone size: few
J gene: TRBJ2-7
D gene: -

CDR3 protein: CASSLSSTRPDQPQHF
CDR3 DNA: TGTGCCAGCAGCTTATCCTCGACTCGACCCGATCAGCCCCAGCATTTT
V gene: TRBV7-2
clone size: -
J gene: TRBJ1-5
D gene: -

CDR3 protein: CASSLEVSGTYNEQFF
CDR3 DNA: TGTGCCAGCAGTTTAGAGGTTAGCGGGACCTACAATGAGCAGTTCTTC
V gene: TRBV27
clone size: few
J gene: TRBJ2-1
D gene: TRBD2

CDR3 protein: CAWKSRGGRINEQFF
CDR3 DNA: TGTGCCTGGAAGTCGAGGGGCGGGAGAATAAATGAGCAGTTCTTC
V gene: TRBV30
clone size: -
J gene: TRBJ2-1
D gene: TRBD2

CDR3 protein: CAISEGLAPEQFF
CDR3 DNA: TGTGCCATCAGTGAGGGGTTAGCGCCTGAGCAGTTCTTC
V gene: TRBV10-3
clone size: -
J gene: TRBJ2-1
D gene: -

CDR3 protein: CASSQPGLRKKNSPLHF
CDR3 DNA: TGCGCCAGCAGCCAGCCGGGACTTCGGAAAAAAAATTCACCCCTCCACTTT
V gene: TRBV4-1
clone size: -
J gene: TRBJ1-6
D gene: -

CDR3 protein: CASRGTGAMPYSPLHF
CDR3 DNA: TGTGCCAGCAGGGGGACAGGGGCCATGCCGTATTCACCCCTCCACTTT
V gene: TRBV27
clone size: few
J gene: TRBJ1-6
D gene: TRBD1

CDR3 protein: CASSLIGRNTDTQYF
CDR3 DNA: TGTGCCAGCAGCTTGATCGGGAGAAACACAGATACGCAGTATTTT
V gene: TRBV5-4
clone size: -
J gene: TRBJ2-3
D gene: -

CDR3 protein: CASSLDFTGGTEAFF
CDR3 DNA: TGCGCCAGCAGCTTAGATTTCACGGGGGGGACTGAAGCTTTCTTT
V gene: TRBV5-1
clone size: -
J gene: TRBJ1-1
D gene: -

CDR3 protein: CASSLAGGPYEQYF
CDR3 DNA: TGTGCCAGCAGCCTAGCGGGAGGCCCCTACGAGCAGTACTTC
V gene: TRBV5-4
clone size: -
J gene: TRBJ2-7
D gene: TRBD2

CDR3 protein: CASSLGSGGEYF
CDR3 DNA: TGTGCCAGCAGTTTGGGGTCGGGAGGGGAGTATTTT
V gene: TRBV12-3/TRBV12-4
clone size: -
J gene: TRBJ2-3
D gene: TRBD2

CDR3 protein: CASSPGGRSTDTQYF
CDR3 DNA: TGCGCCAGCAGTCCGGGCGGGAGGAGCACAGATACGCAGTATTTT
V gene: TRBV5-1
clone size: -
J gene: TRBJ2-3
D gene: TRBD2

CDR3 protein: CASSQVGTEGAEQFF
CDR3 DNA: TGCGCCAGCAGCCAAGTGGGGACTGAGGGGGCTGAGCAGTTCTTC
V gene: TRBV4-1
clone size: many
J gene: TRBJ2-1
D gene: -

CDR3 protein: CASSQVGAFMGTDTQYF
CDR3 DNA: TGTGCCAGCAGCCAAGTAGGAGCCTTCATGGGCACAGATACGCAGTATTTT
V gene: TRBV4-2
clone size: -
J gene: TRBJ2-3
D gene: -

CDR3 protein: CASSQGAIGNTEAFF
CDR3 DNA: TGTGCCAGCAGCCAAGGGGCCATAGGGAACACTGAAGCTTTCTTT
V gene: TRBV4-2
clone size: few
J gene: TRBJ1-1
D gene: -

CDR3 protein: CASSWSYYEQYF
CDR3 DNA: TGTGCCAGCAGTTGGAGTTACTACGAGCAGTACTTC
V gene: TRBV6-2/TRBV6-3
clone size: few
J gene: TRBJ2-7
D gene: -

CDR3 protein: CASSLGRGYGYTF
CDR3 DNA: TGTGCCAGCAGTTTAGGGAGGGGCTATGGCTACACCTTC
V gene: TRBV12-3/TRBV12-4
clone size: few
J gene: TRBJ1-2
D gene: -

CDR3 protein: CASSQTSGSIGQYF
CDR3 DNA: TGTGCCAGCAGCCAGACTAGCGGGAGTATTGGGCAGTACTTC
V gene: TRBV6-5
clone size: -
J gene: TRBJ2-7
D gene: TRBD2

CDR3 protein: CASTRGGTVNSPLHF
CDR3 DNA: TGTGCCAGTACCAGGGGAGGGACGGTTAATTCACCCCTCCACTTT
V gene: TRBV19
clone size: -
J gene: TRBJ1-6
D gene: -

CDR3 protein: CSARQGASGANVLTF
CDR3 DNA: TGCAGCGCGCGACAGGGGGCTAGTGGGGCCAACGTCCTGACTTTC
V gene: TRBV29-1
clone size: -
J gene: TRBJ2-6
D gene: TRBD1

CDR3 protein: CASSVSRGDYGYTF
CDR3 DNA: TGTGCCAGCAGCGTCTCTAGGGGCGACTATGGCTACACCTTC
V gene: TRBV9
clone size: -
J gene: TRBJ1-2
D gene: -

CDR3 protein: CASSGTGDTGELFF
CDR3 DNA: TGTGCCAGCAGTGGGACAGGGGACACCGGGGAGCTGTTTTTT
V gene: TRBV25-1
clone size: few
J gene: TRBJ2-2
D gene: TRBD1

CDR3 protein: CASSQDGAGGRGTQYF
CDR3 DNA: TGTGCCAGCAGCCAAGATGGAGCGGGAGGTAGGGGAACGCAGTATTTT
V gene: TRBV3-1/TRBV3-2
clone size: -
J gene: TRBJ2-3
D gene: TRBD2

CDR3 protein: CASSMVAGAGDTQYF
CDR3 DNA: TGTGCCAGTAGTATGGTAGCGGGAGCTGGAGATACGCAGTATTTT
V gene: TRBV19
clone size: -
J gene: TRBJ2-3
D gene: TRBD2

CDR3 protein: CASSPGTVQETQYF
CDR3 DNA: TGCGCCAGCAGCCCTGGGACAGTACAAGAGACCCAGTACTTC
V gene: TRBV5-1
clone size: -
J gene: TRBJ2-5
D gene: TRBD1